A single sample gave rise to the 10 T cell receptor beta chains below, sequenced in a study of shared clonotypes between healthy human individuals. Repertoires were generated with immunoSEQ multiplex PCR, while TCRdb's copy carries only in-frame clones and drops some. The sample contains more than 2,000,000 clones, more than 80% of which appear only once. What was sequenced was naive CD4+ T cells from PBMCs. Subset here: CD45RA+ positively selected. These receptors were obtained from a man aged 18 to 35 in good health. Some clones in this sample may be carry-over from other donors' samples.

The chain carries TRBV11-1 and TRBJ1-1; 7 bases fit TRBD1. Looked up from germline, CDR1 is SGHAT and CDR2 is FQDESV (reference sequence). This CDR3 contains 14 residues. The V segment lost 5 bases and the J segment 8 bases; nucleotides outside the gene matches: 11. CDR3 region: CASSPTRGRGEAFF. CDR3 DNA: TGTGCCAGCAGCCCGACTAGGGGGCGTGGAGAAGCTTTCTTT.

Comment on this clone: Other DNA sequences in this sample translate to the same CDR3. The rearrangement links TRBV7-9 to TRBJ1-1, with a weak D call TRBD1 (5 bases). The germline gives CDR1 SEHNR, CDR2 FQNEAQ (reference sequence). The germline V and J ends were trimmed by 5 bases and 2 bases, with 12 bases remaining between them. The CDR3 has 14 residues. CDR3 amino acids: CASSLWGLNTEAFF. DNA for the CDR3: TGTGCCAGCAGCCTCTGGGGCCTAAACACTGAAGCTTTCTTT.

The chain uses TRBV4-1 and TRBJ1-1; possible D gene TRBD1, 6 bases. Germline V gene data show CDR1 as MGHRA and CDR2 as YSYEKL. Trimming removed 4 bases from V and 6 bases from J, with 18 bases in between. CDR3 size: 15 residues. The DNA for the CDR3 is TGCGCCAGCAGCCGGAGTGTACAGGGAGTGGCTGAAGCTTTCTTT. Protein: CASSRSVQGVAEAFF.

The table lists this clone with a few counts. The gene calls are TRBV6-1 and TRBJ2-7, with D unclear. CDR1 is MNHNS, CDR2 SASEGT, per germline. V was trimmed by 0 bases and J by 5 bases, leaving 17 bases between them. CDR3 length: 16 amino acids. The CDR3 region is CASSEARLGSWDEQYF. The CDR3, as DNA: TGTGCCAGCAGTGAAGCGCGGTTGGGGTCCTGGGACGAGCAGTACTTC.

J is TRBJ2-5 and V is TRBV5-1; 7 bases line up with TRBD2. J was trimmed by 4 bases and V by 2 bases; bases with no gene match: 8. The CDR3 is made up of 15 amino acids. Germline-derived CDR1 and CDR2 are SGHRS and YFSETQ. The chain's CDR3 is CASSFVAGGRETQYF. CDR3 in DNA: TGCGCCAGCAGCTTTGTAGCGGGTGGTCGAGAGACCCAGTACTTC.

The CDR3 spells CASSLDLEQFF. The CDR3 region has the DNA TGTGCCAGCAGCTTAGATCTTGAGCAGTTCTTC. The gene calls are TRBV7-6 and TRBJ2-1, with D unclear. This CDR3 is 11 amino acids long. Trimming removed 1 base at V and 9 bases at J, with 4 bases between. Germline V gene data show CDR1 as SGHVS and CDR2 as FNYEAQ. The variable domain in full, with the rest retrieved from reference TRBV7-6 and TRBJ2-1, is GAGVSQSPRYKVTKRGQDVALRCDPISGHVSLYWYRQALGQGPEFLTYFNYEAQQDKSGLPNDRFSAERPEGSISTLTIQRTEQRDSAMYRCASSLDLEQFFGPGTRLTVL.

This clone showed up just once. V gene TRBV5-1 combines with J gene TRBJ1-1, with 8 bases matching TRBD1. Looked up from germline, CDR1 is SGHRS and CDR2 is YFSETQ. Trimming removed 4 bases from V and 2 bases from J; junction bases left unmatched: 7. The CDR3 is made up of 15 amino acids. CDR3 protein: CASSAQGAANTEAFF. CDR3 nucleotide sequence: TGCGCCAGCAGCGCGCAGGGGGCTGCTAACACTGAAGCTTTCTTT.

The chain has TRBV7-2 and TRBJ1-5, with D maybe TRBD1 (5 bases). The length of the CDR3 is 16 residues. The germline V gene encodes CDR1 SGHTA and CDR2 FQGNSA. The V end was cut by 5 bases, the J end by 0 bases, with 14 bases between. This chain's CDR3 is CASSPQMRGSNQPQHF. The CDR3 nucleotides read TGTGCCAGCAGCCCCCAAATGAGGGGTAGCAATCAGCCCCAGCATTTT.

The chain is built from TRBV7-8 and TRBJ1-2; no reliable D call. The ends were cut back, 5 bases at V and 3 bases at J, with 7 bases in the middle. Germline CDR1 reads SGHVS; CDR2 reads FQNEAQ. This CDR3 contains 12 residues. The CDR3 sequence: CASSPRDYGYTF. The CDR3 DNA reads TGTGCCAGCAGCCCCCGAGACTATGGCTACACCTTC.

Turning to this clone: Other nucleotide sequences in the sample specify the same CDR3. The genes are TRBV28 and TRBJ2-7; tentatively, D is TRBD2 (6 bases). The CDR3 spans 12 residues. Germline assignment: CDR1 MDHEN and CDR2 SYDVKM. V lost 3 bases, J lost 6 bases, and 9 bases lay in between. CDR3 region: CASSLRGREQYF. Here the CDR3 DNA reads TGTGCCAGCAGTTTGCGGGGCCGCGAGCAGTACTTC.